This TCR beta chain was observed in a study of human thymus T cells (dated by TCRdb to 2019 to 2021). Turning to the overall study: The study described the TCR alpha and beta repertoires in about eight infant thymus samples and a few matching peripheral blood samples. Donor ages ranging from roughly 6 to 250 days were recorded, and 5 to 7 male and a couple of female infants were included in the cohort. Summary of the overall study and its limitations: On average, thymus samples gave roughly 800,000 unique TCRB clonotypes, whereas blood samples gave about 84,000. The related research reported highly overlapping thymic TCR repertoires among unrelated individuals. Both the thymic and the peripheral blood repertoires appeared to show biased V and J gene segment usage.

Thymus tissue was collected as surgical resects that were removed during corrective cardiac surgery. Donors were immunologically healthy infants undergoing open corrective cardiac surgery for congenital heart defects in Finland. Thymocytes were released mechanically from tissue and stored at -70 °C as pellets of roughly 9-31 million cells. A QIAsymphony instrument was used to extract genomic DNA from frozen cell pellets. A note on this clone: The antigen it binds to is not known. No much larger clone exists at a distance of one base, and base qualities are not known.

TCRB and TCRAD loci were amplified from a standardized quantity of quality-controlled genomic DNA using the immunoSEQ multiplex PCR assay. The V(D)J region was spanned by amplicons of a length sufficient to cover the CDR3 and to identify V and J genes. Amplicon sequencing was performed on an Illumina platform through the commercial immunoSEQ service. The source study handled its data this way. Primer bias and sequencing errors were corrected using previously described methods, and TCRAD and TCRB definitions followed the IMGT database. Repertoires were analysed with immunoSEQ Analyzer 3.0 and VDJTools, covering basic statistics, V/J segment usage, diversity estimates, rarefaction and pairwise overlap. Chao1, ChaoE, Efron-Thisted, Shannon and inverse Simpson indices were used to estimate diversity, which was also estimated on datasets down-sampled to the smallest sample. Repertoire overlap was determined by strict matching of CDR3 nucleotide sequence, V gene and J gene, and Jaccard-based multidimensional scaling clustering was applied. Here the immuneACCESS table is served through TCRdb, limited to in-frame sequences with V and J called. Missing clones are a known gap in these copies; in checked studies unresolved V genes cover under half, and the rest lacks a known reason. That table furnishes V, J and clone size, whereas the DNA furnished D and trimming. This sample holds 86,000 or so clones; roughly 96% were observed only once. The leading ten clones occupy 0.025% to 0.04% of the sample.

Including the terminal cysteine and phenylalanine, the CDR3 comprises 15 residues. Kept here is only the CDR3 DNA, which spans 45 bases and is read in frame from base 1. Sequenced sample: thymus tissue. The origin of this receptor is a boy less than two years old with a congenital heart defect but otherwise immunologically healthy. This chain is built from TRBV21-1 and TRBJ1-2; the table's TRBD1 call for D was not verified on the DNA. TRBV21-1 is a recognized pseudogene. The nucleotide sequence reads TGTGCCAGCAGCACTCGGACAGGGGTAAAGTATGGCTACACCTTC. It encodes CASSTRTGVKYGYTF.